These T cell receptor beta chains were read from a single sample in a study of blood T cell repertoires in COVID-19. Libraries were prepared by immunoSEQ multiplex PCR; TCRdb keeps only in-frame clonotypes and omits some of them. Of more than 70,000 clones in the sample, around 88% were seen once. Sequencing was carried out using peripheral blood. The receptors shown here come from a woman older than 75 with acute or convalescent COVID-19. Each CDR3 is given with its conserved first and last residue. The order of the fields is D gene, V gene, J gene, clone size, CDR3 DNA, CDR3 protein. The D gene is left open where the match is weak. Clone size is not always given. Where it is, it says once, few, many or a class for expanded clones.

D: TRBD1
V: TRBV5-1
J: TRBJ1-3
size: .
DNA: TGCGCCAGCAGCTTGATACAGGGGAGTTCAGGAAACACCATATATTTT
CDR3: CASSLIQGSSGNTIYF

D: TRBD1
V: TRBV7-9
J: TRBJ2-7
size: .
DNA: TGTGCCAGCAGCTTAGTCGGGACAGGGACATACGAGCAGTACTTC
CDR3: CASSLVGTGTYEQYF

D: .
V: TRBV19
J: TRBJ2-7
size: .
DNA: TGTGCCAGTAGTTCCGGACAGAGCTCCTACGAGCAGTACTTC
CDR3: CASSSGQSSYEQYF

D: .
V: TRBV21-1
J: TRBJ2-7
size: .
DNA: TGTGCCAGCAGCGTACGGGACAGGGGGCAAGGAGGAACCTACGAGCAGTACTTC
CDR3: CASSVRDRGQGGTYEQYF

D: .
V: TRBV7-8
J: TRBJ2-7
size: once
DNA: TGTGCCAGCAGCATTCGGACAGACGAGCAGTACTTC
CDR3: CASSIRTDEQYF

D: .
V: TRBV7-9
J: TRBJ2-7
size: few
DNA: TGTGCCAGCAGCTTTATAGGGGCATGGGCCGAGCAGTACTTC
CDR3: CASSFIGAWAEQYF

D: TRBD1
V: TRBV12-5
J: TRBJ2-5
size: .
DNA: TGTGCTAGTGGTTTGGTAATCGGACAGGGAGGAGAGACCCAGTACTTC
CDR3: CASGLVIGQGGETQYF

D: .
V: TRBV5-4
J: TRBJ2-1
size: once
DNA: TGTGCCAGCAGCCTCGCTGGGGGGCGGGGGACCTACAATGAGCAGTTCTTC
CDR3: CASSLAGGRGTYNEQFF

D: TRBD1
V: TRBV6-5
J: TRBJ2-2
size: .
DNA: TGTGCCAGCAGGTCAGGGGGTAGCACCGGGGAGCTGTTTTTT
CDR3: CASRSGGSTGELFF

D: TRBD1
V: TRBV6-5
J: TRBJ2-1
size: .
DNA: TGTGCCAGCAGTTACGGGACAGTGCGCACCTACAATGAGCAGTTCTTC
CDR3: CASSYGTVRTYNEQFF

D: .
V: TRBV7-3
J: TRBJ1-1
size: .
DNA: TGTGCCAGCAGCCACACAAAGGGGCAAGCTTTCTTT
CDR3: CASSHTKGQAFF

D: .
V: TRBV25-1
J: TRBJ2-5
size: .
DNA: TGTGCCAGCAGCTCCACAGGGAACCAAGAGACCCAGTACTTC
CDR3: CASSSTGNQETQYF

D: .
V: TRBV2
J: TRBJ1-1
size: .
DNA: TGTGCCAGCTTTCAGCAACAGGGATCGTCTGAAGCTTTCTTT
CDR3: CASFQQQGSSEAFF

D: .
V: TRBV5-1
J: TRBJ1-2
size: .
DNA: TGCGCCAGCAGCGCAGCGAACTATGGCTACACCTTC
CDR3: CASSAANYGYTF

D: .
V: TRBV30
J: TRBJ1-2
size: once
DNA: TGTGCCTGCGCCGAAACAGGGAAGGATGGCTACACCTTC
CDR3: CACAETGKDGYTF